The rows below give T cell receptor beta chains drawn from one sample of a study of T cell responses to AZD1222 COVID-19 vaccine. Repertoires were generated with immunoSEQ multiplex PCR, while TCRdb's copy carries only in-frame clones and drops some. The repertoire holds 110,000 or so clones, with around 89% as singletons. The specimen was peripheral blood, collected 28 days after the second AZD1222 dose. The receptors stem from an adult who received the AZD1222 COVID-19 vaccine. The CDR3 runs from the conserved cysteine through the conserved F or W. The D gene is left open where the match is weak. Not all rows give a size; the values are once, few, many and, for expanded clones, a class.

size	V	J	D	CDR3	DNA
once	TRBV7-9	TRBJ2-3	-	CASSRGYSTDTQYF	TGTGCCAGCAGCCGGGGCTATAGCACAGATACGCAGTATTTT
-	TRBV28	TRBJ2-7	TRBD1	CASSTGTGTVREQYF	TGTGCCAGCAGTACCGGGACAGGGACTGTAAGGGAGCAGTACTTC
-	TRBV11-2	TRBJ2-1	TRBD1	CASRLPGQGPNEQFF	TGTGCCAGCAGGCTCCCGGGACAGGGGCCCAATGAGCAGTTCTTC
-	TRBV2	TRBJ2-5	-	CAKRQTQETQYF	TGTGCCAAAAGACAGACCCAAGAGACCCAGTACTTC
-	TRBV18	TRBJ1-6	-	CASSPRNRDNSPLHF	TGTGCCAGCTCACCTAGGAACAGGGATAATTCACCCCTCCACTTT
-	TRBV6-5	TRBJ2-7	-	CASSWGGGGSYEQYF	TGTGCCAGCAGTTGGGGGGGCGGGGGCTCCTACGAGCAGTACTTC
-	TRBV28	TRBJ1-2	-	CASDPGENGYTF	TGTGCCAGCGATCCGGGGGAGAATGGCTACACCTTC
-	TRBV6-5	TRBJ1-3	-	CASSSGGSYSGNTIYF	TGTGCCAGCAGTTCCGGGGGGTCCTACTCTGGAAACACCATATATTTT
-	TRBV11-3	TRBJ1-5	-	CASSVEGNQPQHF	TGTGCCAGCAGCGTTGAAGGCAATCAGCCCCAGCATTTT
once	TRBV6-8	TRBJ1-6	-	CASSYVPKSSYNSPLHF	TGTGCCAGCAGTTACGTTCCTAAAAGCTCCTATAATTCACCCCTCCACTTT
few	TRBV4-1	TRBJ2-2	-	CASSQQDLMSNTGELFF	TGCGCCAGCAGTCAACAGGACCTGATGTCGAACACCGGGGAGCTGTTTTTT
once	TRBV6-7	TRBJ2-1	TRBD2	CASSYLKTSGRDNEQFF	TGTGCCAGCAGTTACCTCAAGACTAGCGGGAGGGACAATGAGCAGTTCTTC
-	TRBV6-5	TRBJ2-7	-	CASSYERSAYEQYF	TGTGCCAGCAGTTACGAGCGGAGCGCCTACGAGCAGTACTTC
-	TRBV19	TRBJ1-3	TRBD1	CASKETYRGRGNTIYF	TGTGCCAGTAAGGAGACGTACAGGGGGCGAGGAAACACCATATATTTT
-	TRBV27	TRBJ2-3	-	CASSSYRVTDTQYF	TGTGCCAGCAGTTCGTACAGGGTAACAGATACGCAGTATTTT
-	TRBV5-1	TRBJ2-5	TRBD2	CASSLGLAGGQETQYF	TGCGCCAGCAGCTTGGGACTAGCGGGGGGGCAAGAGACCCAGTACTTC
-	TRBV15	TRBJ2-7	TRBD1	CATSPKGHRGASFDYYEQYF	TGTGCCACCAGCCCGAAAGGGCACAGGGGGGCTTCATTCGACTACTACGAGCAGTACTTC
-	TRBV5-1	TRBJ2-5	-	CASSPGGQEETQYF	TGCGCCAGCAGCCCGGGGGGACAGGAAGAGACCCAGTACTTC
-	TRBV7-3	TRBJ2-2	-	CASSLGGSDPGELFF	TGTGCCAGCAGCTTAGGAGGCAGCGATCCCGGGGAGCTGTTTTTT
-	TRBV3-1/TRBV3-2	TRBJ2-2	TRBD1	CASSHRGGTGELFF	TGTGCCAGCAGTCACAGGGGTGGCACCGGGGAGCTGTTTTTT
-	TRBV4-1	TRBJ1-2	TRBD1	CASSHPRQGMGANYGYTF	TGCGCCAGCAGCCACCCCCGACAGGGGATGGGAGCTAACTATGGCTACACCTTC
-	TRBV28	TRBJ2-5	-	CASSTHGRETQYF	TGTGCCAGCAGCACCCATGGGCGAGAGACCCAGTACTTC
-	TRBV7-9	TRBJ2-3	-	CASSSRAGADTQYF	TGTGCCAGCAGCTCCCGAGCGGGCGCAGATACGCAGTATTTT
-	TRBV5-1	TRBJ2-7	-	CASSLAGITYEQYF	TGCGCCAGCAGCTTGGCCGGTATTACCTACGAGCAGTACTTC
-	TRBV6-5	TRBJ2-5	TRBD2	CASSYGSGTQETQYF	TGTGCCAGCAGTTACGGTAGCGGGACCCAAGAGACCCAGTACTTC
-	TRBV19	TRBJ2-5	-	CASSPLPLEWGMLETQYF	TGTGCCAGTAGTCCATTACCCCTGGAGTGGGGAATGTTAGAGACCCAGTACTTC
-	TRBV5-4	TRBJ1-1	-	CASSIQGMDTEAFF	TGTGCCAGCAGCATTCAGGGTATGGACACTGAAGCTTTCTTT
-	TRBV5-4	TRBJ2-7	TRBD1	CASSLGGGQGAVEQYF	TGTGCCAGCAGCTTGGGAGGCGGGCAGGGGGCAGTCGAGCAGTACTTC
-	TRBV27	TRBJ1-1	TRBD1	CASSEKQGPYTEAFF	TGTGCCAGCAGCGAAAAACAGGGGCCATACACTGAAGCTTTCTTT
-	TRBV11-2	TRBJ1-4	-	CASSLNVATNEKLFF	TGTGCCAGCAGCTTGAACGTTGCAACTAATGAAAAACTGTTTTTT
-	TRBV5-6	TRBJ2-1	TRBD2	CASSWGTSGPNSYNEQFF	TGTGCCAGCAGCTGGGGGACTAGCGGGCCCAATTCCTACAATGAGCAGTTCTTC
-	TRBV5-6	TRBJ1-2	-	CASSIGDGYTF	TGTGCCAGCAGCATCGGCGATGGCTACACCTTC
once	TRBV11-1	TRBJ1-5	-	CASSLSSGNQPQHF	TGTGCCAGCAGCTTATCCTCCGGCAATCAGCCCCAGCATTTT
-	TRBV27	TRBJ2-6	-	CASSRLGRQGGIGANVLTF	TGTGCCAGCAGCCGCCTAGGGAGACAGGGAGGGATCGGGGCCAACGTCCTGACTTTC
-	TRBV27	TRBJ2-1	TRBD2	CASSLVSGAWNEQFF	TGTGCCAGCAGTTTGGTTAGCGGGGCCTGGAATGAGCAGTTCTTC
-	TRBV6-5	TRBJ2-3	-	CASSYSVSTDTQYF	TGTGCCAGCAGTTACTCGGTCAGCACAGATACGCAGTATTTT
once	TRBV28	TRBJ1-4	-	CASSPPTTNEKLFF	TGTGCCAGCAGCCCCCCGACTACAAATGAAAAACTGTTTTTT
-	TRBV5-1	TRBJ1-1	TRBD1	CASSPSGQGAYEAFF	TGCGCCAGCAGCCCCTCAGGACAGGGGGCCTATGAAGCTTTCTTT
once	TRBV2	TRBJ1-2	TRBD1	CASTSQGGLGGYTF	TGTGCCAGCACCTCCCAGGGGGGGCTCGGTGGCTACACCTTC
-	TRBV27	TRBJ2-1	TRBD1	CASRRGQGFEQFF	TGTGCCAGCAGACGAGGACAGGGGTTTGAGCAGTTCTTC
-	TRBV7-3	TRBJ2-7	-	CASSSRIGAHEQYF	TGTGCCAGCAGCTCCAGGATCGGGGCCCACGAGCAGTACTTC
-	TRBV11-3	TRBJ2-1	-	CASRGSYNEQFF	TGTGCCAGCAGAGGCTCCTACAATGAGCAGTTCTTC
-	TRBV12-3/TRBV12-4	TRBJ1-6	-	CASTIGFSPLHF	TGTGCCAGCACTATTGGGTTTTCACCCCTCCACTTT
-	TRBV30	TRBJ1-2	-	CAWSHYGRRGYTF	TGTGCCTGGAGTCACTACGGGCGGCGGGGCTACACCTTC
-	TRBV5-1	TRBJ2-3	-	CASSLTQGTDTQYF	TGCGCCAGCAGCTTGACTCAGGGTACAGATACGCAGTATTTT
-	TRBV11-1	TRBJ2-1	-	CASSSLSTANEQFF	TGTGCCAGCAGCTCCCTCTCAACGGCAAATGAGCAGTTCTTC
-	TRBV29-1	TRBJ2-4	-	CSVDSPGAKNIQYF	TGCAGCGTTGATTCCCCTGGAGCCAAAAACATTCAGTACTTC
-	TRBV5-1	TRBJ1-1	TRBD1	CASSLKGASTEAFF	TGCGCCAGCAGCTTGAAGGGGGCGTCCACTGAAGCTTTCTTT
-	TRBV6-5	TRBJ2-1	TRBD2	CASSNLAGVGFF	TGTGCCAGCAGTAACCTAGCGGGAGTCGGGTTCTTC
-	TRBV3-1/TRBV3-2	TRBJ1-6	-	CASSQGGGFPPLHF	TGTGCCAGCAGCCAAGGGGGCGGGTTTCCACCCCTCCACTTT
-	TRBV28	TRBJ2-1	TRBD1	CASTSAGQVLSYNEQFF	TGTGCCAGCACTTCGGCGGGACAGGTCCTTTCCTACAATGAGCAGTTCTTC
-	TRBV11-3	TRBJ2-2	-	CASSILNTGELFF	TGTGCCAGCAGCATTCTAAACACCGGGGAGCTGTTTTTT
once	TRBV3-1/TRBV3-2	TRBJ2-2	-	CASSHGGEGTGELFF	TGTGCCAGCAGCCATGGGGGAGAAGGAACCGGGGAGCTGTTTTTT
-	TRBV6-5	TRBJ2-5	-	CASSYAAGRQETQYF	TGTGCCAGCAGTTACGCCGCGGGCCGACAAGAGACCCAGTACTTC